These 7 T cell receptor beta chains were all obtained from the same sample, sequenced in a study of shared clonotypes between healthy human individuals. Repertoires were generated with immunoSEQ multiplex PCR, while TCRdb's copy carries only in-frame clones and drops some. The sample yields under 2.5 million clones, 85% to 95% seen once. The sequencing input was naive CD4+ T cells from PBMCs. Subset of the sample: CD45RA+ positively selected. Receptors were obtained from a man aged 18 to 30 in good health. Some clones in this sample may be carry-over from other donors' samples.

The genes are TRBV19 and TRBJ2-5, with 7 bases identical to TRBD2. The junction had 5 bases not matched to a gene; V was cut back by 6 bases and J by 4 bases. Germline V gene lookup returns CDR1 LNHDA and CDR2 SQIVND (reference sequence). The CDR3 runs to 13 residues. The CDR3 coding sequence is TGTGCCAGTAGCCCTGGACTAGTAGAGACCCAGTACTTC. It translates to CASSPGLVETQYF. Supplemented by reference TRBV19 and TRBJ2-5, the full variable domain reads DGGITQSPKYLFRKEGQNVTLSCEQNLNHDAMYWYRQDPGQGLRLIYYSQIVNDFQKGDIAEGYSVSREKKESFPLTVTSAQKNPTAFYLCASSPGLVETQYFGPGTRLLVL.

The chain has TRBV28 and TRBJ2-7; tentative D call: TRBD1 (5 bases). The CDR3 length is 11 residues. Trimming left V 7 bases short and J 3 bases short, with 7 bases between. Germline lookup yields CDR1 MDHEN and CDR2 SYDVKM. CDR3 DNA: TGTGCCAGCACGACAGTCTACGAGCAGTACTTC. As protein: CASTTVYEQYF.

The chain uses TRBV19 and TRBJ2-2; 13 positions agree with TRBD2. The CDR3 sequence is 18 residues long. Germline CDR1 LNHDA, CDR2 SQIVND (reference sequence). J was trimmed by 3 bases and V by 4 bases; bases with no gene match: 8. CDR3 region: CASSTRTSGRGDTGELFF. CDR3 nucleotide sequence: TGTGCCAGTAGTACAAGGACTAGCGGGAGAGGCGACACCGGGGAGCTGTTTTTT.

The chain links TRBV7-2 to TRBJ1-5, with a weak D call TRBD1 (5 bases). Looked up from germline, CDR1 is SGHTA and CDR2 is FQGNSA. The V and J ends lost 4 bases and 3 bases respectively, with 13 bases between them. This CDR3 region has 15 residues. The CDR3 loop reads CASSYGAQNNQPQHF. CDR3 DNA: TGTGCCAGCAGCTACGGGGCACAGAACAATCAGCCCCAGCATTTT.

The CDR3 DNA follows: TGTGCCAGCAGCCAGACAGATTATACGCAGTATTTT. It codes for CASSQTDYTQYF. The V call is TRBV28, the J call TRBJ2-3; D is possibly TRBD1 (5 bases). Germline V gene data show CDR1 as MDHEN and CDR2 as SYDVKM. V lost 6 bases, J lost 7 bases, and 11 bases lay in between. CDR3 length: 12 residues.

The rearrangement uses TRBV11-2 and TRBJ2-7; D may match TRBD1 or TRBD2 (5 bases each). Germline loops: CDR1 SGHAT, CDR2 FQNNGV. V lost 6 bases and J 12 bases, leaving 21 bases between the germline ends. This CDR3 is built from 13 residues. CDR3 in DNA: TGTGCCAGCAGTTCCCGGGGCCAACTAGGGATGTACTTC. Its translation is CASSSRGQLGMYF.

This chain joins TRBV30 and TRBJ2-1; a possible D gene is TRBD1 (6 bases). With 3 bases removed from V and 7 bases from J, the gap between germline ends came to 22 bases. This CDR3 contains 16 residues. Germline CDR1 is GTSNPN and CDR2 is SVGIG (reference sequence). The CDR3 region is CAWSDLRRGSRNEQFF. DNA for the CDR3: TGTGCCTGGAGCGACCTCCGCAGGGGCAGTAGGAATGAGCAGTTCTTC.